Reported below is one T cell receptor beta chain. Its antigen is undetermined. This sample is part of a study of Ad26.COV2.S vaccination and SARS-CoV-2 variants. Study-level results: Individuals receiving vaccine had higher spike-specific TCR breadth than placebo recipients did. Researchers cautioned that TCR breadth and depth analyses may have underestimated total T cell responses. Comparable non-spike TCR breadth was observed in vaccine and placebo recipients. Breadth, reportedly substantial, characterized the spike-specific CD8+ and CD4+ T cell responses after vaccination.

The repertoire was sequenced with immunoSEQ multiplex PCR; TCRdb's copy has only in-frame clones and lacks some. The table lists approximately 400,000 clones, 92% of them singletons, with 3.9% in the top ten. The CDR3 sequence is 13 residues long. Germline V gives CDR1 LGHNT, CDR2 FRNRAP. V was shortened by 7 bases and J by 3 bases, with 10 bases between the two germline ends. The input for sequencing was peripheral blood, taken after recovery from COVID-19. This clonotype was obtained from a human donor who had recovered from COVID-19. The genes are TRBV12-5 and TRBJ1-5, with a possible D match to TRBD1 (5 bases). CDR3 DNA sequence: TGTGCTAGTGACACGGGGGACAATCAGCCCCAGCATTTT. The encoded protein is CASDTGDNQPQHF.